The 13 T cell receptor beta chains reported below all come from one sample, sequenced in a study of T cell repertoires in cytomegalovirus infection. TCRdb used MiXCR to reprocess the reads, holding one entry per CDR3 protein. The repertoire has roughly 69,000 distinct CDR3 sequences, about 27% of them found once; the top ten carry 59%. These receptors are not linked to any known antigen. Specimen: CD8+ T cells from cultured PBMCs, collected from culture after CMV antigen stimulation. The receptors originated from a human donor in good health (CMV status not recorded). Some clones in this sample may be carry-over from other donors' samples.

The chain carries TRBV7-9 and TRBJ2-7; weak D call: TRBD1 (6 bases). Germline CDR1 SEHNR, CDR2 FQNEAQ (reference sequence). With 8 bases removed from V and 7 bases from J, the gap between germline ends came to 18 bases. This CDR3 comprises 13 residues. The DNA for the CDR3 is TGTGCCAGCGGGTCGGACAGCGGATGGGAGCAGTACTTC. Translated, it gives CASGSDSGWEQYF.

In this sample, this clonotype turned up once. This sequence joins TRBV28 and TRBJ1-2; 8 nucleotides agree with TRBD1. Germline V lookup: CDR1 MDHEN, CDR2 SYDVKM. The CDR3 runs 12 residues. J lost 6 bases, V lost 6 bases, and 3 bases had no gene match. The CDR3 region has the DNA TGTGCCAGCAGGGACAGGGAAAATGGCTACACCTTC. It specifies CASRDRENGYTF.

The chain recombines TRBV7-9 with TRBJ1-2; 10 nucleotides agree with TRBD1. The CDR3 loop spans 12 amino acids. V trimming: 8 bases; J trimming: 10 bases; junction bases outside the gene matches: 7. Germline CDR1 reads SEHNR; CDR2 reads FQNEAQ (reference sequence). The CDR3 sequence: CASGRTGGNYTF. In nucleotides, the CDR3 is TGTGCCAGCGGACGGACAGGGGGAAACTACACCTTC.

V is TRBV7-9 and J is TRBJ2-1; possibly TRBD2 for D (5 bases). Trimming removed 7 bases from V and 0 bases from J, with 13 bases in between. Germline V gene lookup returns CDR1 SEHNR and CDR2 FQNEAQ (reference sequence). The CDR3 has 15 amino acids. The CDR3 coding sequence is TGTGCCAGCACCGGAGGCAGAAGCTCCTACAATGAGCAGTTCTTC. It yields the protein CASTGGRSSYNEQFF.

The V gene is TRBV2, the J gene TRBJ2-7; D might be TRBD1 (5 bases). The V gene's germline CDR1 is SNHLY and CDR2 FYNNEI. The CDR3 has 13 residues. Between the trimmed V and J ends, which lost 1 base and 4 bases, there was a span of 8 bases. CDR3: CASSEGREYEQYF. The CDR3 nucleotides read TGTGCCAGCAGTGAAGGCAGGGAATACGAGCAGTACTTC.

CDR3 DNA sequence: TGCAGCGTCTCAGGCCGGGACGGACCTAATGAAAAACTGTTTTTT. It yields the protein CSVSGRDGPNEKLFF. The rearrangement uses TRBV29-1 and TRBJ1-4; perhaps TRBD1 as D (5 bases). Between the trimmed V and J ends, which lost 6 bases and 3 bases, there was a span of 17 bases. This CDR3 has 15 residues. Germline V gene sequence: CDR1 SQVTM, CDR2 ANQGSEA.

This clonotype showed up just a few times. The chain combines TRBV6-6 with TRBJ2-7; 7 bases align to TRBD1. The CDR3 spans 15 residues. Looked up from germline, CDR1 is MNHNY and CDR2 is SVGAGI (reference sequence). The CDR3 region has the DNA TGTGCTACCCTGGCCCCGACAGGGAGCTCCTACGAGCAGTACTTC. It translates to CATLAPTGSSYEQYF.

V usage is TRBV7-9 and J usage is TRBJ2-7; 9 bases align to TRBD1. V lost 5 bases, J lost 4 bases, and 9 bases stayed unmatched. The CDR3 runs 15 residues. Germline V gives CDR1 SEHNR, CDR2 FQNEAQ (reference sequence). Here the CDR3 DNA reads TGTGCCAGCAGCCCCGCAGGGGGACAGGGATACGAGCAGTACTTC. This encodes CASSPAGGQGYEQYF. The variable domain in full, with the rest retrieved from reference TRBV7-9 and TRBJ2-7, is DTGVSQNPRHKITKRGQNVTFRCDPISEHNRLYWYRQTLGQGPEFLTYFQNEAQLEKSRLLSDRFSAERPKGSFSTLEIQRTEQGDSAMYLCASSPAGGQGYEQYFGPGTRLTVT.

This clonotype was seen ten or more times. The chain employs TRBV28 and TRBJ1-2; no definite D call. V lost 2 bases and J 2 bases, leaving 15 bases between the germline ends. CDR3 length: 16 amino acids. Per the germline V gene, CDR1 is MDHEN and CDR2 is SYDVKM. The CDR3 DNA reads TGTGCCAGCAGTTTAACAGCTACAGAAAAGAACTATGGCTACACCTTC. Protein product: CASSLTATEKNYGYTF.

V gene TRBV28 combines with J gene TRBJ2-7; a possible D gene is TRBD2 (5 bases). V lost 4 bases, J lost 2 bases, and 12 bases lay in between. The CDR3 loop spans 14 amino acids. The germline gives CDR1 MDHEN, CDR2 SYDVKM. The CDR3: CASSSLDGTYEQYF. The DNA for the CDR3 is TGTGCCAGCAGTTCCCTAGACGGGACCTACGAGCAGTACTTC.

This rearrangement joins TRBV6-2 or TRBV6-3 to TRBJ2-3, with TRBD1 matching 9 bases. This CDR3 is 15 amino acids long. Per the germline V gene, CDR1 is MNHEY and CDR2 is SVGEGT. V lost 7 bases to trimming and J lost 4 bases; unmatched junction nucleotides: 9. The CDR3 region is CASIHSGTGPDTQYF. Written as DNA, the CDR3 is TGTGCCAGCATCCACTCCGGGACAGGGCCAGATACGCAGTATTTT.

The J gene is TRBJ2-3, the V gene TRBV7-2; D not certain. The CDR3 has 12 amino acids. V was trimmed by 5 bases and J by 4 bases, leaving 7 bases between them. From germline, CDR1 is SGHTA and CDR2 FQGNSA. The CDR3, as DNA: TGTGCCAGCAGCCCCCCTCCAGATACGCAGTATTTT. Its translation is CASSPPPDTQYF.

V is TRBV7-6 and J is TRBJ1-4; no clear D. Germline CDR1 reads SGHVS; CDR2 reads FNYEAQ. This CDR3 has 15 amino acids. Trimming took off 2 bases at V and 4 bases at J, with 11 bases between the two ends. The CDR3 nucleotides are TGTGCCAGCAGCTTACCTGGCACCGGTAATGAAAAACTGTTTTTT. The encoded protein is CASSLPGTGNEKLFF.